These 32 T cell receptor beta chains share one sample of origin, sequenced in a study of blood T cells in healthy people across ages. Through a sample-barcoded 5' primer and a J-beta primer mix, a second PCR was run for roughly 7 to 11 cycles. TCRdb re-analysed the 5' RACE reads in MiXCR, keeping a single row per CDR3 protein. Found here are over a million distinct CDR3 sequences, approximately 40% of them singletons; the top ten hold roughly 7.9%. Sequences were obtained from blood. Receptors originate from a woman between 18 and 29 years old in good health.

V is TRBV5-6 and J is TRBJ2-7; weak D call: TRBD1 (5 bases). Trimming removed 3 bases from V and 6 bases from J, with 13 bases in between. CDR3 length: 13 residues. Germline assignment: CDR1 SGHDT and CDR2 YYEEEE. DNA for the CDR3: TGTGCCAGCAGCTCCACAGGTGGATCCGAGCAGTACTTC. Its translation: CASSSTGGSEQYF. Full variable domain (outside the CDR3, taken from reference TRBV5-6 and TRBJ2-7): DAGVTQSPTHLIKTRGQQVTLRCSPKSGHDTVSWYQQALGQGPQFIFQYYEEEERQRGNFPDRFSGHQFPNYSSELNVNALLLGDSALYLCASSSTGGSEQYFGPGTRLTVT.

The chain couples TRBV2 to TRBJ2-5; D possibly corresponds to TRBD2 (5 bases). The CDR3 length is 13 residues. Germline lookup yields CDR1 SNHLY and CDR2 FYNNEI. Deletions cut 5 bases from V and 11 bases from J, with 18 bases between. The CDR3 region is CASSRNQACGQYF. In nucleotides, the CDR3 is TGTGCCAGCAGTCGAAACCAGGCCTGCGGGCAGTACTTC.

The chain employs TRBV6-1 and TRBJ2-7; D might be TRBD2 (6 bases). Trimming removed 5 bases at V and 3 bases at J, with 26 bases between. The CDR3 has 18 amino acids. CDR1 and CDR2 (germline): MNHNS, SASEGT. The CDR3 protein is CASSHRGQGYSEGYEQYF. The CDR3 nucleotides read TGTGCCAGCAGTCATAGAGGGCAGGGCTATTCGGAGGGCTACGAGCAGTACTTC.

The chain joins TRBV12-3 or TRBV12-4 to TRBJ1-2; the D is unclear. Trimming removed 3 bases at V and 4 bases at J, with 9 bases between. The CDR3 contains 13 residues. This CDR3 reads CASSLVRSYGYTF. CDR3 DNA: TGTGCCAGCAGTTTGGTCAGGAGCTATGGCTACACCTTC.

This clonotype appeared a single time. This chain joins TRBV6-1 and TRBJ2-2; 9 bases are shared with TRBD2. There are 15 residues in the CDR3. Germline trimming cut 6 bases from V and 3 bases from J; bases unmatched to any gene: 5. The germline V gene has CDR1 MNHNS and CDR2 SASEGT. The chain's CDR3 is CASRLAGGHTGELFF. The CDR3 DNA reads as TGTGCCAGCAGGCTGGCGGGGGGGCACACCGGGGAGCTGTTTTTT.

The J gene is TRBJ2-1, the V gene TRBV30; 9 positions agree with TRBD2. The CDR3 consists of 14 residues. From germline, CDR1 is GTSNPN and CDR2 SVGIG (reference sequence). J gave up 6 bases and V 6 bases, and 9 bases lay outside the gene matches. This CDR3 reads CACTRGGALNEQFF. As DNA, the CDR3 is TGTGCCTGTACTCGCGGGGGGGCCCTCAATGAGCAGTTCTTC. The variable domain in full, with the rest retrieved from reference TRBV30 and TRBJ2-1, is SQTIHQWPATLVQPVGSPLSLECTVEGTSNPNLYWYRQAAGRGLQLLFYSVGIGQISSEVPQNLSASRPQDRQFILSSKKLLLSDSGFYLCACTRGGALNEQFFGPGTRLTVL.

V usage is TRBV20-1 and J usage is TRBJ2-4; 10 positions match TRBD2. Judging by the DNA end, TRBJ2-7 fits better; the J call may be wrong. This CDR3 has 16 residues. The germline V gene encodes CDR1 DFQATT and CDR2 SNEGSKA (reference sequence). The CDR3 region is CSARDSTSGTSYEQYF. For the CDR3, the DNA is TGCAGTGCTAGAGATAGTACTAGCGGGACCTCCTACGAGCAGTACTTC.

Turning to this clonotype: The junction shows a germline mismatch at one end, possibly a read error. V is TRBV27 and J is TRBJ1-5, with D possibly TRBD1 on 5 matching bases. The CDR3 contains 15 residues. Looked up from germline, CDR1 is MNHEY and CDR2 is SMNVEV (reference sequence). The CDR3 DNA reads as TGTGCCCGCAGCGACACGGGGGATAGCAATCAGCCCCAGCATTTT. Residues: CARSDTGDSNQPQHF.

This rearrangement joins TRBV7-9 to TRBJ2-1; 7 nucleotides line up with TRBD1. The V segment lost 5 bases and the J segment 10 bases; nucleotides outside the gene matches: 5. Germline V lookup: CDR1 SEHNR, CDR2 FQNEAQ (reference sequence). This CDR3 is 12 amino acids long. CDR3 loop: CASSQGGKEQFF. The DNA for the CDR3 is TGTGCCAGCAGCCAAGGGGGCAAGGAGCAGTTCTTC.

This clonotype showed up many times. CDR3 nucleotides: TGTGCCAGCAGTTTGGGGGACTACTCCTACGAGCAGTACTTC. Protein sequence: CASSLGDYSYEQYF. The rearrangement uses TRBV12-3 or TRBV12-4 and TRBJ2-7, with 7 bases lining up with TRBD2. J was trimmed by 0 bases and V by 3 bases; bases with no gene match: 2. The CDR3 totals 14 residues.

This clonotype was counted many times. This chain connects TRBV28 to TRBJ2-7, with D perhaps TRBD1 or TRBD2 (7 bases each). CDR3 length: 17 residues. V lost 5 bases, J lost 0 bases, and 20 bases lay in between. Germline values: CDR1 MDHEN, CDR2 SYDVKM. This chain's CDR3 is CASSLRGRGPFSYEQYF. CDR3 DNA sequence: TGTGCCAGCAGTCTACGGGGGAGGGGGCCCTTCTCCTACGAGCAGTACTTC.

This clonotype was counted between two and nine times. V usage is TRBV6-5 and J usage is TRBJ2-1; TRBD2 matches at 9 bases. Germline CDR1 MNHEY, CDR2 SVGAGI. Trimming cost V 8 bases and J 10 bases; bases outside gene matches: 9. This CDR3 has 13 residues. CDR3 residues: CASQERGAREQFF. CDR3 coding DNA: TGTGCCAGCCAGGAGCGGGGGGCCAGGGAGCAGTTCTTC.

The chain links TRBV7-2 to TRBJ1-5, with D possibly TRBD1 on 5 matching bases. This CDR3 has 16 residues. Germline V gene lookup returns CDR1 SGHTA and CDR2 FQGNSA. V was shortened by 1 base and J by 2 bases, with 12 bases between the two germline ends. The CDR3 DNA reads as TGTGCCAGCAGCTTAGGTCCAGGGAGAGGCAATCAGCCCCAGCATTTT. Translated: CASSLGPGRGNQPQHF.

V is TRBV7-9 and J is TRBJ2-1; D could derive from TRBD1 or TRBD2 (5 bases each). V was cut by 6 bases and J by 9 bases, with 15 bases left in between. Looked up from germline, CDR1 is SEHNR and CDR2 is FQNEAQ (reference sequence). CDR3 size: 13 residues. CDR3 residues: CASRGSGRSEQFF. CDR3 coding DNA: TGTGCCAGCAGAGGGTCGGGGCGGAGTGAGCAGTTCTTC.

This clonotype was seen more than once but under ten times. The rearrangement uses TRBV6-1 and TRBJ2-2, with D tentatively TRBD1 or TRBD2 (5 bases each). The CDR3 totals 15 residues. V shed 5 bases and J shed 0 bases, with 10 bases lying between them. Germline CDR1 MNHNS, CDR2 SASEGT. The CDR3 nucleotides are TGTGCCAGCAGTCGGGGCAGTACGAACACCGGGGAGCTGTTTTTT. Its protein product is CASSRGSTNTGELFF.

This clonotype was counted only a few times. V usage is TRBV20-1 and J usage is TRBJ2-7, with 10 bases fitting TRBD1. V was clipped by 6 bases and J by 5 bases; unmatched bases: 4. The V gene's germline CDR1 is DFQATT and CDR2 SNEGSKA (reference sequence). There are 12 residues in the CDR3. This CDR3 reads CSAPGQGNEQYF. In DNA, the CDR3 is TGCAGTGCCCCGGGACAGGGGAACGAGCAGTACTTC.

The chain couples TRBV7-9 to TRBJ1-1, with D uncertain. Germline V gene lookup returns CDR1 SEHNR and CDR2 FQNEAQ (reference sequence). V lost 5 bases and J lost 0, with 13 bases in between. The CDR3 covers 15 residues. The CDR3 reads CASSHETIMNTEAFF. DNA for the CDR3: TGTGCCAGCAGCCACGAGACAATCATGAACACTGAAGCTTTCTTT.

The gene calls are TRBV20-1 and TRBJ2-5, with D possibly being TRBD1 (7 bases). Looked up from germline, CDR1 is DFQATT and CDR2 is SNEGSKA (reference sequence). CDR3 length: 15 residues. V shed 6 bases and J shed 1 base, with 18 bases lying between them. The CDR3 coding sequence is TGCAGTGCCAGGGGGGTAGCTGGCCCCCAAGAGACCCAGTACTTC. It yields the protein CSARGVAGPQETQYF.

This chain connects TRBV20-1 to TRBJ1-1, with 7 bases that match TRBD1. Losses at the gene ends were 5 bases for V and 1 base for J; bases not matched to a gene: 10. Germline CDR1 and CDR2: DFQATT and SNEGSKA (reference sequence). CDR3 length equals 15 residues. The CDR3 sequence is CSAWGTGTANTEAFF. The DNA for the CDR3 is TGCAGTGCTTGGGGGACCGGGACAGCGAACACTGAAGCTTTCTTT.

The chain links TRBV4-1 to TRBJ2-1; 7 nucleotides match TRBD1. Germline V gene data show CDR1 as MGHRA and CDR2 as YSYEKL. The CDR3 runs 13 residues. Losses at the gene ends were 4 bases for V and 3 bases for J; bases not matched to a gene: 0. CDR3 coding DNA: TGCGCCAGCAGCCGACAGGGCTACAATGAGCAGTTCTTC. Protein sequence: CASSRQGYNEQFF.

The CDR3 here is CASSARWDRGEKLFF. CDR3 sequence (DNA): TGTGCCAGCAGCGCGAGATGGGACAGGGGCGAAAAACTGTTTTTT. The J gene is TRBJ1-4, the V gene TRBV11-2; 10 nucleotides match TRBD1. This CDR3 contains 15 residues. Per germline, CDR1 SGHAT and CDR2 FQNNGV. V lost 5 bases, J lost 8 bases, and 8 bases stayed unmatched.

This clonotype was seen only a few times. This rearrangement joins TRBV6-5 to TRBJ1-2, with 7 bases aligning to TRBD1. CDR1 MNHEY and CDR2 SVGAGI come from the germline V gene. CDR3 length equals 15 residues. V lost 4 bases, J lost 7 bases, and 12 bases stayed unmatched. CDR3 loop: CASSSGQVDATGYTF. The CDR3 DNA reads TGTGCCAGCAGTTCCGGACAGGTCGATGCAACTGGCTACACCTTC.

The rearrangement links TRBV28 to TRBJ2-7; TRBD2 is a possible D gene (5 bases). V lost 7 bases to trimming and J lost 0 bases, with 13 bases between them. The CDR3 has 14 amino acids. Germline V lookup: CDR1 MDHEN, CDR2 SYDVKM. CDR3 loop: CASKRARSSYEQYF. The CDR3 region has the DNA TGTGCCAGCAAGAGGGCGAGGAGCTCCTACGAGCAGTACTTC.

This rearrangement joins TRBV6-1 to TRBJ1-5; D remains unclear. Per germline, CDR1 MNHNS and CDR2 SASEGT. The V gene lost 2 bases and the J gene lost 3 bases, with 2 bases spanning the gap. The CDR3 runs to 12 residues. The CDR3 sequence: CASSEINQPQHF. The CDR3 region has the DNA TGTGCCAGCAGTGAAATCAATCAGCCCCAGCATTTT.

This clonotype was recorded a few times. The chain combines TRBV7-2 with TRBJ1-4, with D perhaps TRBD1 (6 bases). The V end lost 4 bases, the J end lost 4 bases, and 13 bases lay between the germline ends. From germline, CDR1 is SGHTA and CDR2 FQGNSA. The CDR3 runs to 15 residues. The CDR3 sequence: CASSSKTGNNEKLFF. CDR3 sequence (DNA): TGTGCCAGCAGCTCAAAGACAGGAAATAATGAAAAACTGTTTTTT.

The table lists this clonotype with a few counts. The chain joins TRBV4-1 to TRBJ2-1; D possibly matches TRBD1 or TRBD2 (6 bases each). Germline V gives CDR1 MGHRA, CDR2 YSYEKL. The V end was cut by 9 bases, the J end by 10 bases, with 19 bases between. The CDR3 has 13 amino acids. CDR3 in amino acids: CASGRGLQAEQFF. The CDR3 DNA follows: TGCGCCAGTGGCCGGGGGCTACAGGCGGAGCAGTTCTTC.

V gene TRBV6-6 combines with J gene TRBJ1-1, with 8 bases lining up with TRBD1. The CDR3 totals 14 residues. The germline gives CDR1 MNHNY, CDR2 SVGAGI (reference sequence). J lost 4 bases, V lost 7 bases, and 8 bases had no gene match. The CDR3 DNA follows: TGTGCCAGCACCGACGGACAGGGTGGCACTGAAGCTTTCTTT. This sequence encodes CASTDGQGGTEAFF.

This clonotype was detected a few times. V and J are TRBV12-3 or TRBV12-4 and TRBJ1-1; the D is unclear. The CDR3 sequence is 10 residues long. V lost 6 bases, J lost 12 bases, and 11 bases lay in between. The CDR3 sequence is CASRAGVTFF. In nucleotides, the CDR3 is TGTGCCAGCAGGGCGGGTGTGACTTTCTTT.

The V and J genes are TRBV20-1 and TRBJ2-5, with D possibly matching TRBD2 (5 bases). TRBJ2-7 explains the end of the DNA better; the J call may be wrong. This CDR3 has 13 amino acids. The V gene's germline CDR1 is DFQATT and CDR2 SNEGSKA (reference sequence). The CDR3 coding sequence is TGCAGTGCTAGTTCACCGGGATTTTTCGAGCAGTACTTC. This gives the protein CSASSPGFFEQYF.

This chain links TRBV10-2 with TRBJ2-7; D not certain. The CDR3 sequence is 13 residues long. The germline V gene has CDR1 WSHSY and CDR2 SAAADI. Trimming cost V 4 bases and J 5 bases, with 12 bases left between them. The CDR3 here is CASSVGRTDEQYF. CDR3 sequence (DNA): TGCGCCAGCAGTGTGGGCAGGACCGACGAGCAGTACTTC.

The J gene is TRBJ1-2, the V gene TRBV20-1, with a possible D match to TRBD1 (6 bases). Per germline, CDR1 DFQATT and CDR2 SNEGSKA (reference sequence). This CDR3 spans 14 amino acids. Trimming left V 1 base short and J 3 bases short, with 12 bases between. CDR3 nucleotides: TGCAGTGCTAGAGCGGAAGGGGGAGACTATGGCTACACCTTC. This gives the protein CSARAEGGDYGYTF.

The DNA of the CDR3 is TGTGCCAGCAGTCGACAGTTCTATGGCTACACCTTC. It is translated as CASSRQFYGYTF. The chain joins TRBV28 to TRBJ1-2; possible D gene TRBD1, 5 bases. Germline CDR1 reads MDHEN; CDR2 reads SYDVKM. The CDR3 is 12 amino acids. Trimming cost V 5 bases and J 4 bases, with 8 bases left between them.